This T cell receptor (beta chain) was retrieved from a study of PD-1 blockade in mismatch repair-deficient tumors. Sequencing used immunoSEQ multiplex PCR; TCRdb keeps in-frame clones, though not all of them. The sample holds about 120,000 clones; roughly 86% are singletons and the top ten take approximately 12%. This clone was found once. CDR3 length: 13 amino acids. The germline gives CDR1 SEHNR, CDR2 FQNEAQ (reference sequence). With 0 bases removed from V and 2 bases from J, the gap between germline ends came to 5 bases. Sequenced material: peripheral blood, taken about 17 months after starting pembrolizumab. The chain recombines TRBV7-9 with TRBJ2-7; D is unclear. This receptor was identified in an adult with mismatch repair-deficient cancer. The DNA for the CDR3 is TGTGCCAGCAGCTTAGCGGGAACCTACGAGCAGTACTTC. Translated, it gives CASSLAGTYEQYF.